This T cell receptor (beta chain) emerged from a study of shared clonotypes between healthy human individuals. Study as a whole: Donor composition was a couple of women and a few men, aged 18 to 49. Study observations and caveats: The authors sampled blood alone, and tissue repertoires likely differ. With a handful of donors compared, roughly 4.9% of naive CD4 clonotypes were shared.

A word on this clone: Its cognate antigen is unknown.

The CDR3 totals 13 residues. CDR1 and CDR2 from the germline V gene are MDHEN and SYDVKM. Trimming removed 2 bases at V and 7 bases at J, with 9 bases between. An assay was performed, and its level was deep. Using immunoSEQ multiplex PCR, the repertoire was profiled, and TCRdb retains in-frame clones only, with some absent. The table lists hundreds of thousands of clones, under 80% of them singletons. The clonotype comes from a woman under 40 in good health. This chain joins TRBV28 and TRBJ1-5; possible D gene TRBD1, 5 bases. Specimen: memory CD4+ T cells sorted from blood. This sample's subset: CD45RA-negative fraction. CDR3 coding DNA: TGTGCCAGCAGTTTAATAAGGGACCAGCCCCAGCATTTT. It encodes CASSLIRDQPQHF.